The 3 T cell receptor beta chains below were found in one sample sequenced in a study of a mutant IDH1 vaccine in newly diagnosed glioma (dated by TCRdb to the early 2020s). Receptors were amplified or captured by the immunoSEQ multiplex PCR assay. TCRdb re-hosts the immuneACCESS table, in-frame sequences only. Its copies lack some clones; in the studies checked, an unresolved V gene accounts for under half of them, and the cause for the rest is not known. A total of approximately 30,000 clones appear in this sample, more than 80% of them only once. 5% to 5.5% of the sample is in the top ten clones. The time point label on this specimen signifies: week 47, end of study. Each vaccine dose was 300 ug of a 20-mer mutant IDH1 peptide in Montanide, given subcutaneously with topical imiquimod. Antigen specificity for these receptors is unknown. The source material was PBMCs, sampled from a glioma patient whose treatment included an IDH1 peptide vaccine. The receptors come from a woman aged 40 to 55 with glioma.

The V call is TRBV19, the J call TRBJ1-5, with D hard to call. This CDR3 is 14 amino acids long. Trimming shortened V by 5 bases and J by 5 bases, and 13 bases separated the two germline ends. Germline V gives CDR1 LNHDA, CDR2 SQIVND (reference sequence). CDR3 residues: CASSVSTVDQPQHF. The CDR3 DNA reads TGTGCCAGTAGTGTTTCTACAGTGGATCAGCCCCAGCATTTT.

The rearrangement joins TRBV6-5 to TRBJ2-3; D is perhaps TRBD2 (6 bases). V lost 6 bases and J 0 bases, leaving 10 bases between the germline ends. There are 14 residues in the CDR3. From germline, CDR1 is MNHEY and CDR2 SVGAGI. CDR3 sequence reads: CASRSGLSTDTQYF. The CDR3 DNA reads as TGTGCCAGCAGGAGCGGGCTTAGCACAGATACGCAGTATTTT.

This sequence joins TRBV5-1 and TRBJ2-2; weak D call: TRBD1 (5 bases). This CDR3 has 15 residues. V lost 1 base, J lost 4 bases, and 11 bases lay in between. In germline, CDR1 is SGHRS, CDR2 YFSETQ. The CDR3: CASSLSDSTTGELFF. As DNA, the CDR3 is TGCGCCAGCAGCTTGTCCGACAGTACCACCGGGGAGCTGTTTTTT.